A single sample is the source of the 20 T cell receptor beta chains below, sequenced in a study of shared clonotypes between healthy human individuals. CD8 cells classed as naive were CD45RO-negative and positively selected for CCR7, excluding terminally differentiated effector memory CD45RA+ cells. The protocol was immunoSEQ multiplex PCR, while the TCRdb copy is restricted to in-frame clones and leaves out a portion. The sample includes around 2,000,000 clones, about 95% of them seen just once. The specimen was naive CD8+ T cells sorted from blood. These receptors were collected from a man younger than 35 in good health.

The V call is TRBV2, the J call TRBJ2-5; 7 nucleotides align to TRBD2. The CDR3 has 14 amino acids. The V segment lost 7 bases and the J segment 5 bases; nucleotides outside the gene matches: 10. Germline V gives CDR1 SNHLY, CDR2 FYNNEI. The CDR3 sequence is CASMGGWGSETQYF. CDR3 nucleotide sequence: TGTGCCAGCATGGGAGGGTGGGGGAGTGAGACCCAGTACTTC.

In its sample, this clone was seen once. V gene TRBV27 combines with J gene TRBJ2-1; 16 nucleotides agree with TRBD2. V shed 6 bases and J 6 bases; nucleotides not matched to a gene: 8. The germline V gene encodes CDR1 MNHEY and CDR2 SMNVEV (reference sequence). The CDR3 contains 17 residues. The CDR3 DNA reads as TGTGCCAGCAGCGACCCGGGACTAGCGGGAGGGCCCAATGAGCAGTTCTTC. This gives the protein CASSDPGLAGGPNEQFF.

This clone is a singleton in its sample. The chain couples TRBV5-1 to TRBJ2-5, with TRBD2 matching 10 bases. The V gene's germline CDR1 is SGHRS and CDR2 YFSETQ. V shed 4 bases, J shed 2 bases, and the junction held 8 bases outside the gene matches. The CDR3 extends over 16 amino acids. CDR3 in amino acids: CASSLGLAGVQETQYF. The CDR3 nucleotides are TGCGCCAGCAGCCTTGGGCTAGCGGGAGTACAAGAGACCCAGTACTTC.

This clone was detected a few times. The chain has TRBV4-1 and TRBJ1-6; D gene ambiguous. V lost 0 bases and J lost 0, with 3 bases in between. There are 15 residues in the CDR3. Germline V gene lookup returns CDR1 MGHRA and CDR2 YSYEKL. DNA for the CDR3: TGCGCCAGCAGCCAAGATAGCTCCTATAATTCACCCCTCCACTTT. Protein product: CASSQDSSYNSPLHF.

The V and J genes are TRBV27 and TRBJ2-7; perhaps TRBD1 as D (6 bases). Germline loops: CDR1 MNHEY, CDR2 SMNVEV (reference sequence). Trimming removed 0 bases from V and 3 bases from J, with 12 bases in between. The CDR3 is 15 residues long. The CDR3 DNA reads as TGTGCCAGCAGTTTATCTACAGGGTTGGGCTACGAGCAGTACTTC. Translated, it gives CASSLSTGLGYEQYF.

Regarding this clone: Other DNA sequences in this specimen translate into the identical CDR3. The chain recombines TRBV7-9 with TRBJ1-5; unclear D gene. With 1 base removed from V and 7 bases from J, the gap between germline ends came to 11 bases. In germline, CDR1 is SEHNR, CDR2 FQNEAQ (reference sequence). The CDR3 covers 14 residues. The CDR3 nucleotides read TGTGCCAGCAGCTTAGGCGGGTTAAACCAGCCCCAGCATTTT. Its protein product is CASSLGGLNQPQHF.

The V gene is TRBV13, the J gene TRBJ2-7; TRBD1 might be the D (6 bases). The ends were cut back, 4 bases at V and 7 bases at J, with 23 bases in the middle. The length of the CDR3 is 16 residues. The germline V gene encodes CDR1 PRHDT and CDR2 FYEKMQ (reference sequence). The DNA of the CDR3 is TGTGCCAGCAGCTCCCCACCTTTAGGACAGCCGGTAGAGCAGTACTTC. Amino acids: CASSSPPLGQPVEQYF.

The chain joins TRBV5-6 to TRBJ2-4; D perhaps matches TRBD1 (5 bases). Germline assignment: CDR1 SGHDT and CDR2 YYEEEE. Between the trimmed V and J ends, which lost 0 bases and 7 bases, there was a span of 5 bases. This CDR3 is built from 12 residues. CDR3 sequence (DNA): TGTGCCAGCAGCTTGGAGGGGAACATTCAGTACTTC. The encoded protein is CASSLEGNIQYF.

The chain employs TRBV28 and TRBJ2-7, with D possibly TRBD1 on 6 matching bases. V was trimmed by 1 base and J by 4 bases, leaving 14 bases between them. This CDR3 has 15 residues. Germline V CDR1 and CDR2: MDHEN, SYDVKM. The CDR3: CASSLSLSGVYEQYF. The CDR3, as DNA: TGTGCCAGCAGTTTATCCTTGTCAGGGGTTTACGAGCAGTACTTC.

The chain recombines TRBV19 with TRBJ2-4; 8 nucleotides match TRBD1. Trimming cost V 1 base and J 8 bases; bases outside gene matches: 7. The germline gives CDR1 LNHDA, CDR2 SQIVND (reference sequence). The CDR3 is made up of 15 amino acids. The CDR3 DNA sequence: TGTGCCAGTAGTATAGTTGGACAGGGTCTGGACATTCAGTACTTC. Its translation is CASSIVGQGLDIQYF.

As concerns this clone: The sample holds other DNA sequences that translate to the same CDR3. The chain is built from TRBV2 and TRBJ2-7; D unclear. The germline V gene has CDR1 SNHLY and CDR2 FYNNEI. V shed 5 bases and J shed 1 base, with 6 bases lying between them. This CDR3 spans 12 amino acids. This CDR3 reads CASSSFSYEQYF. The DNA of the CDR3 is TGTGCCAGCAGTTCCTTTTCCTACGAGCAGTACTTC. Full variable domain (rest looked up from reference TRBV2 and TRBJ2-7): EPEVTQTPSHQVTQMGQEVILRCVPISNHLYFYWYRQILGQKVEFLVSFYNNEISEKSEIFDDQFSVERPDGSNFTLKIRSTKLEDSAMYFCASSSFSYEQYFGPGTRLTVT.

The chain carries TRBV6-1 and TRBJ2-7, with D possibly being TRBD1 or TRBD2 (5 bases each). Trimming took 7 bases from V and 6 from J, leaving 16 bases between them. Looked up from germline, CDR1 is MNHNS and CDR2 is SASEGT. The CDR3 totals 13 residues. The CDR3, as DNA: TGTGCCAGCACCGAACTAGGGGCCCTCGAGCAGTACTTC. This encodes CASTELGALEQYF.

V and J are TRBV19 and TRBJ1-6; weak D call: TRBD1 (5 bases). Germline CDR1 is LNHDA and CDR2 is SQIVND (reference sequence). Trimming removed 8 bases from V and 6 bases from J, with 14 bases in between. The CDR3 has 14 residues. CDR3 region: CASRGGGINSPLHF. CDR3 in DNA: TGTGCCAGTCGGGGCGGTGGGATTAATTCACCCCTCCACTTT.

The chain employs TRBV5-6 and TRBJ1-2, with a weak D call TRBD1 (6 bases). Trimming removed 5 bases from V and 3 bases from J, with 14 bases in between. The length of the CDR3 is 14 residues. Germline V gene lookup returns CDR1 SGHDT and CDR2 YYEEEE. Written as DNA, the CDR3 is TGTGCCAGCAGTCAGGGGTCGATCTACTATGGCTACACCTTC. This encodes CASSQGSIYYGYTF. The full variable domain, rest sourced from reference TRBV5-6 and TRBJ1-2, is DAGVTQSPTHLIKTRGQQVTLRCSPKSGHDTVSWYQQALGQGPQFIFQYYEEEERQRGNFPDRFSGHQFPNYSSELNVNALLLGDSALYLCASSQGSIYYGYTFGSGTRLTVV.

The chain joins TRBV6-6 to TRBJ2-2; maybe TRBD1 (6 bases). The germline V and J ends were trimmed by 3 bases and 5 bases, with 13 bases remaining between them. The germline V gene has CDR1 MNHNY and CDR2 SVGAGI (reference sequence). The CDR3 is 15 amino acids. The CDR3 spells CASSYGQFLTGELFF. The CDR3 DNA reads TGTGCCAGCAGTTATGGACAGTTTTTAACCGGGGAGCTGTTTTTT.

The rearrangement joins TRBV7-6 to TRBJ2-7, with TRBD1 matching over 9 bases. The V gene end was trimmed by 5 bases and the J gene end by 2 bases; junction bases not matched to a gene: 7. Germline values: CDR1 SGHVS, CDR2 FNYEAQ. CDR3 length: 15 residues. CDR3 loop: CASSPGTGSAYEQYF. The CDR3 DNA sequence: TGTGCCAGCAGCCCAGGGACAGGGTCTGCCTACGAGCAGTACTTC.

In the case of this clone: This sample also contains other DNA sequences that code for the same CDR3. This chain uses TRBV9 with TRBJ1-1; 7 bases line up with TRBD1. CDR1 is SGDLS and CDR2 is YYNGEE in the germline V gene. Trimming took 3 bases from V and 4 from J; bases not matched to a gene: 3. This CDR3 has 13 amino acids. The CDR3 DNA follows: TGTGCCAGCAGCGCAGGGGGGAGCACTGAAGCTTTCTTT. Translated: CASSAGGSTEAFF.

The chain has TRBV6-5 and TRBJ1-2; D call uncertain. The CDR3 sequence is 14 residues long. CDR1 and CDR2 (germline): MNHEY, SVGAGI. V gave up 5 bases and J gave up 2 bases, with 12 bases separating them. As DNA, the CDR3 is TGTGCCAGCAGTGCCCGACAAGGAAACTATGGCTACACCTTC. Protein sequence: CASSARQGNYGYTF.

This sequence joins TRBV5-1 and TRBJ2-7, with 15 bases identical to TRBD2. J gave up 2 bases and V 0 bases, and 6 bases lay outside the gene matches. This CDR3 comprises 18 residues. The germline CDR1 and CDR2 sequences are SGHRS and YFSETQ. In DNA form, the CDR3 reads TGCGCCAGCAGCTTGGTTTTGGGACTAGCGGGAGGCACCTACGAGCAGTACTTC. Translated, it gives CASSLVLGLAGGTYEQYF.

The CDR3: CASSTSFHEKLFF. CDR3 DNA: TGTGCCAGCAGTACCTCTTTCCATGAAAAACTGTTTTTT. This rearrangement joins TRBV6-6 to TRBJ1-4, with unresolved D. Trimming took 5 bases from V and 6 from J, leaving 10 bases between them. The CDR3 is made up of 13 amino acids. From germline, CDR1 is MNHNY and CDR2 SVGAGI (reference sequence).